This TCR beta chain was sequenced during a study of T-cell memory formation after mild COVID-19. TCRdb re-analysed the 5' RACE reads in MiXCR, keeping a single row per CDR3 protein. The repertoire holds under 450,000 distinct CDR3 sequences, 23% seen once, with about 12% in the top ten. V was clipped by 4 bases and J by 5 bases; unmatched bases: 8. CDR1 MNHEY and CDR2 SVGAGI come from the germline V gene. This CDR3 has 15 amino acids. This clonotype appeared a few times. This TCR derives from an adult woman who had mild COVID-19 (a few samples of this study predate the infection). Cell type and time point are not known. Sequencing input: PBMCs or a T cell subset sorted from them (not recorded which). The chain is built from TRBV6-5 and TRBJ2-1, with 7 bases lining up with TRBD1. The chain's CDR3 is CASSFRGTSNNEQFF. CDR3 nucleotide sequence: TGTGCCAGCAGTTTCAGGGGGACCAGCAACAATGAGCAGTTCTTC.